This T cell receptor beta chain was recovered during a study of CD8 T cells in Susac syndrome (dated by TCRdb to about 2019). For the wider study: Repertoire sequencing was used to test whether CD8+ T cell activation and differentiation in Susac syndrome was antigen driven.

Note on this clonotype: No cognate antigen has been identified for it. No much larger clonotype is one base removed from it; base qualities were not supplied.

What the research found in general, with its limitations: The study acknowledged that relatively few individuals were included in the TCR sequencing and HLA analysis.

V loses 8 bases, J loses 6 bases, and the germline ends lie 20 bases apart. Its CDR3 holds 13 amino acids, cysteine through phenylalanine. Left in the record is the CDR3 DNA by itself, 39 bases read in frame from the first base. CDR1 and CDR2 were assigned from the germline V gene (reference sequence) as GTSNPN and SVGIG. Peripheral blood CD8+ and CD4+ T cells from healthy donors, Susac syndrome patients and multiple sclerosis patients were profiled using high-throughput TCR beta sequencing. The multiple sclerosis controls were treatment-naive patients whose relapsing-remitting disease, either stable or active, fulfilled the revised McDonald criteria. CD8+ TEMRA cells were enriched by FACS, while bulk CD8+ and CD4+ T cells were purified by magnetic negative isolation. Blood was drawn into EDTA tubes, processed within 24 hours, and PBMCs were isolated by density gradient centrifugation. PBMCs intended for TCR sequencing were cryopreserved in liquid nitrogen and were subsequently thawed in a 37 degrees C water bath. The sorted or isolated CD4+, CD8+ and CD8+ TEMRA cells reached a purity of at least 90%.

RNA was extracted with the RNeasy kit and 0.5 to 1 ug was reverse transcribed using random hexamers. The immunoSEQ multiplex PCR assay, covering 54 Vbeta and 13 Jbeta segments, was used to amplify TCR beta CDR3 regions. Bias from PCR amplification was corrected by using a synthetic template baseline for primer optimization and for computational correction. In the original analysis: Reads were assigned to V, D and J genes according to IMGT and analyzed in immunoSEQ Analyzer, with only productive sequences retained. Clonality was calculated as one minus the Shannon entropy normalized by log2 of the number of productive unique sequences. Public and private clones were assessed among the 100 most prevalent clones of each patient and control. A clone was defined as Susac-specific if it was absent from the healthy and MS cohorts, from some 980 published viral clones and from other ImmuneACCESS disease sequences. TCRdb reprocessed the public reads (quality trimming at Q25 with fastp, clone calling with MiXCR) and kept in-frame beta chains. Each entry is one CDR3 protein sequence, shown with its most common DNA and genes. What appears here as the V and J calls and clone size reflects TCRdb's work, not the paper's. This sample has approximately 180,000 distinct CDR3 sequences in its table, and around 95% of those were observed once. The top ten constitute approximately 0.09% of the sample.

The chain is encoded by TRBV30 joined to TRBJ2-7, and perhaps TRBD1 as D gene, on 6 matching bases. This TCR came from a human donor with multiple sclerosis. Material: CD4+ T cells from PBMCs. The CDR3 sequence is CAGRRGTLGEQYF. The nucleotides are TGTGCCGGACGCAGGGGAACGTTGGGCGAGCAGTACTTC.